This TCR beta chain was sequenced for a study of cytomegalovirus exposure and HLA in healthy donors. Overall study context: Membership in the Caucasian-associated ancestry cluster was found for around four fifths of approximately 380 genotyped donors. Findings and limits, study-wide: The listing of 150 to 200 TCR beta chains classed them as cytomegalovirus-associated. Analysis performed later found around 15,000 TCR beta sequences associated with HLA alleles at 0.05 false discovery rate.

The PCR ran on 60 Vbeta and 13 Jbeta primers. TCRdb's copy holds only in-frame clones and misses some; the assay was immunoSEQ multiplex PCR. The sample carries more than 100,000 clones, 80% recorded once. The V gene's germline CDR1 is SGHVS and CDR2 FQNEAQ. The CDR3 runs to 13 residues. Deletions cut 5 bases from V and 8 bases from J, with 13 bases between. The count of this clone is one. As yet, its antigen is unknown. This chain uses TRBV7-8 with TRBJ2-1; D unresolved. Sequenced sample: PBMCs. This sequence originates from a female donor in good health and CMV-seropositive. The CDR3 loop is CASSPQTGDEQFF. The CDR3 DNA sequence: TGTGCCAGCAGCCCTCAAACTGGTGATGAGCAGTTCTTC.